Listed below are T cell receptor beta chains from one sample, sequenced in a study of blood T cell repertoires in COVID-19. TCRdb keeps only in-frame clones here, not all; method: immunoSEQ multiplex PCR. The sample lists nearly 400,000 clones, 89% occurring once. Sequencing was carried out using PBMCs or T cells enriched from blood (not recorded which). These receptor sequences come from a woman aged 25 to 39 who had recovered from COVID-19. The CDR3 runs from the conserved cysteine through the conserved F or W. A D gene is named only where the DNA matches it firmly. The listing skips clone size in some rows; elsewhere it reads once, few, many or a size class.

cdr3_length d_call clone_size j_call v_call cdr3_aa cdr3_nt
10 NA NA TRBJ2-7 TRBV30 CAWGRGEQYF TGTGCCTGGGGACGGGGAGAGCAGTACTTC
16 TRBD1 NA TRBJ2-3 TRBV11-2 CASSLDVRGTTDTQYF TGTGCCAGCAGCTTAGATGTCAGGGGGACCACAGATACGCAGTATTTT
18 TRBD2 few TRBJ2-7 TRBV27 CASSLSGERTSYPYEQYF TGTGCCAGCAGTTTATCCGGAGAAAGGACTAGCTATCCCTACGAGCAGTACTTC
15 TRBD1 NA TRBJ2-1 TRBV6-6 CASSYFSGTGREQFF TGTGCCAGCAGTTATTTCTCCGGGACAGGAAGAGAGCAGTTCTTC
14 NA NA TRBJ1-5 TRBV3-1/TRBV3-2 CASADGGNDQPQHF TGTGCCAGCGCTGACGGGGGGAACGATCAGCCCCAGCATTTT
14 NA NA TRBJ2-4 TRBV10-3 CAISEGGRDDIQYF TGTGCCATCAGTGAGGGCGGTAGAGATGACATTCAGTACTTC
17 TRBD1 NA TRBJ1-5 TRBV7-7 CASSLETGDLYNQPQHF TGTGCTAGCAGCTTAGAAACAGGGGACCTTTACAATCAGCCCCAGCATTTT
15 NA NA TRBJ1-3 TRBV9 CASSTSDSSGNTIYF TGTGCCAGCAGCACTTCAGACAGCTCTGGAAACACCATATATTTT
17 TRBD1 NA TRBJ2-2 TRBV14 CASSQSAGMTGAGELFF TGTGCCAGCAGCCAAAGTGCCGGGATGACAGGGGCCGGGGAGCTGTTTTTT
12 NA NA TRBJ1-3 TRBV4-2 CASSQALHTIYF TGTGCCAGCAGCCAAGCTCTCCACACCATATATTTT
15 NA once TRBJ1-1 TRBV19 CASNPGGERATEAFF TGTGCCAGTAACCCGGGCGGGGAACGGGCAACTGAAGCTTTCTTT
13 NA NA TRBJ1-2 TRBV2 CASSRDTNYGYTF TGTGCCAGCAGCCGGGACACTAACTATGGCTACACCTTC
15 NA NA TRBJ2-2 TRBV2 CASRRDRTNTGELFF TGTGCCAGCCGACGAGACAGAACGAACACCGGGGAGCTGTTTTTT
19 TRBD1 NA TRBJ1-1 TRBV4-1 CASSQDPRQGRRWNTEAFF TGCGCCAGCAGCCAAGATCCGAGACAGGGACGTAGGTGGAACACTGAAGCTTTCTTT
14 NA few TRBJ2-1 TRBV6-5 CASSYVQGNNEQFF TGTGCCAGCAGTTACGTACAGGGAAACAATGAGCAGTTCTTC
16 NA NA TRBJ1-4 TRBV7-2 CASSARIRGPNEKLFF TGTGCCAGCAGCGCCCGGATCCGCGGGCCTAATGAAAAACTGTTTTTT
14 TRBD1 NA TRBJ1-1 TRBV10-3 CAIKPDRVNTEAFF TGTGCCATCAAACCGGACAGGGTGAACACTGAAGCTTTCTTT
13 NA once TRBJ1-1 TRBV4-1 CASSRTMNTEAFF TGCGCCAGCAGCCGGACTATGAACACTGAAGCTTTCTTT
14 TRBD1 NA TRBJ1-2 TRBV5-1 CASSFQDRERGYTF TGCGCCAGCAGCTTTCAAGACAGGGAGCGTGGCTACACCTTC
12 TRBD1 NA TRBJ1-3 TRBV30 CAWRTGGNTIYF TGTGCCTGGAGGACAGGGGGAAACACCATATATTTT
14 NA NA TRBJ2-3 TRBV24-1 CATSESGSQGTQYF TGTGCCACCAGTGAGTCCGGGTCCCAAGGTACGCAGTATTTT
17 TRBD1 NA TRBJ2-5 TRBV12-5 CASGLLSTTGIRETQYF TGTGCTAGTGGTTTGTTATCTACGACAGGGATACGGGAGACCCAGTACTTC
12 TRBD1 NA TRBJ1-2 TRBV18 CASSPGQYGYTF TGTGCCAGCTCACCGGGACAGTATGGCTACACCTTC
14 TRBD2 NA TRBJ2-1 TRBV7-3 CASDRGTSANEQFF TGTGCCAGCGACCGGGGGACTAGCGCCAATGAGCAGTTCTTC
16 NA NA TRBJ2-1 TRBV9 CASSWAGDFPGSEQFF TGTGCCAGCAGCTGGGCCGGGGACTTCCCCGGGAGTGAGCAGTTCTTC
13 NA NA TRBJ1-1 TRBV30 CAWSRDPRTEAFF TGTGCCTGGAGTCGAGACCCGAGGACTGAAGCTTTCTTT
17 TRBD1 NA TRBJ1-5 TRBV28 CASSLGYRGQSNQPQHF TGTGCCAGCAGTTTAGGGTACAGGGGGCAAAGCAATCAGCCCCAGCATTTT
16 TRBD1 NA TRBJ1-1 TRBV20-1 CSASRAQGASEFWSFF TGCAGTGCTAGTAGGGCCCAGGGGGCTTCAGAATTTTGGAGTTTCTTT